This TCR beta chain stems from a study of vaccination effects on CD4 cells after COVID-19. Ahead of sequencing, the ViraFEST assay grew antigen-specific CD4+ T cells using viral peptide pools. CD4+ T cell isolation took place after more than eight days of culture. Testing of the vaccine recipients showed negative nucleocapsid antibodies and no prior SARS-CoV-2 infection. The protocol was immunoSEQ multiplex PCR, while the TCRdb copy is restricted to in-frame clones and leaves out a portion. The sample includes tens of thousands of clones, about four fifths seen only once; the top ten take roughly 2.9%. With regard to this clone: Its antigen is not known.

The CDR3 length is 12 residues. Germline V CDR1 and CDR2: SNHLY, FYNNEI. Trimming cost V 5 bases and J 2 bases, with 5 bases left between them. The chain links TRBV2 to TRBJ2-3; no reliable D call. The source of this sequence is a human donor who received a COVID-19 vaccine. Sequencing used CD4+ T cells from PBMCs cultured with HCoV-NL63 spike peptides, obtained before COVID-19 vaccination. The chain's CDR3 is CASSWTTDTQYF. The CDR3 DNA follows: TGTGCCAGCAGTTGGACCACAGATACGCAGTATTTT.